This T cell receptor beta chain was recovered during a study of cytomegalovirus exposure and HLA in healthy donors (dated by TCRdb to the late 2010s). At the level of the whole study: According to a later analysis, one platform produced both the roughly 120 validation repertoires and the 670 or so repertoires of the first cohort. Along with the approximately 700-subject first cohort, a separate validation cohort of about 110 different subjects was used. The study was designed to test whether signatures of past pathogen exposure could be identified by cataloging public T cell receptors. High-throughput TCR immunosequencing, statistical association of individual TCRs with disease status, and machine learning were combined to predict cytomegalovirus infection status.

The donors were included in the validation cohort of around 120 subjects, a group kept apart from the roughly 730-subject first cohort. Receptor amplification or capture employed the immunoSEQ multiplex PCR assay. The authors' pipeline ran thus. To diagnose cytomegalovirus status from the catalog of TCR beta chain sequences, a statistical classification framework was built. TCRdb provides this immuneACCESS table in a form limited to in-frame rearrangements. Some clones are lacking; in checked studies, under half of them reflect an unresolved V gene, and why the rest are absent is not known. V, J and clone size derive from that table, while D and trimming were established from the DNA sequence. This sample comprises about 78,000 clones, 90% to 96% of them detected only once. The ten largest make up 1.5% to 2% of the sample. The CDR3 starts with the cysteine, ends with the phenylalanine, and has 13 residues. Only CDR3 DNA is held: 39 bases, read in frame from base 1. The germline ends are 11 bases apart after V is trimmed by 6 bases and J by 2 bases. CDR1 and CDR2, per the germline V gene, are SNHLY and FYNNEI.

About this clone: Its antigen remains unidentified. No qualities accompany the bases; no much larger clone lies one base away.

Paper-wide results and their limitations: Across donors, most TCR sequences were observed very rarely, whereas some public TCRs were present in many individuals. A later analysis found that TCRs clustered in the first cohort also tended to co-occur in the 100 to 150 validation repertoires, with 90% to 95% of cluster scores above 0. A later analysis had no HLA typing for the validation cohort, so co-occurrence there was scored across all 110 or so repertoires. The study listed approximately 160 TCR beta chains as associated with cytomegalovirus. In vitro tests confirmed that a few of the cytomegalovirus-associated TCR beta chains recognize cytomegalovirus antigens. In both the original and validation cohorts, the classifier was reported to diagnose cytomegalovirus status with high specificity and sensitivity. It was suggested by the authors that the approach could potentially be generalized to other disease states and immunological phenotypes.

The sample taken for sequencing was PBMCs. The V gene is TRBV2 and the J gene is TRBJ2-7; the D gene is perhaps TRBD1, on 5 matching bases. This sequence originates from a young man in good health and CMV-seropositive. The DNA is as follows: TGTGCCAGCAGGACGACAGCAGCCTACGAGCAGTACTTC. It is translated as CASRTTAAYEQYF.